A single sample gave rise to the 30 T cell receptor beta chains below, sequenced in a study of CD8+ T cells in alopecia areata. TCR sequencing used cDNA made by reverse transcription of extracted RNA. Here immunoSEQ multiplex PCR was the method, and the copy in TCRdb shows in-frame clones only, minus some. The sample yields approximately 210,000 clones, under 80% seen once. Regarding treatment: oral pan-JAK inhibitor, 5-10 mg twice daily. The specimen comprised CD4+ T cells sorted from blood, sampled around week 50, from a patient treated with tofacitinib. The receptors shown here come from a human donor with alopecia areata.

Remarks on this clone: The same CDR3 is also encoded by other DNA sequences in this sample. This chain joins TRBV29-1 and TRBJ1-2; D may be TRBD1 (6 bases). There are 12 residues in the CDR3. The V gene lost 2 bases and the J gene lost 5 bases, with 9 bases spanning the gap. The germline V gene encodes CDR1 SQVTM and CDR2 ANQGSEA. CDR3 sequence reads: CSVERQGYGYTF. CDR3 in DNA: TGCAGCGTTGAACGGCAGGGGTATGGCTACACCTTC.

This clone was observed a handful of times. This CDR3 is CSVDSGGLDTQYF. CDR3 in DNA: TGCAGCGTTGATAGCGGGGGCCTTGATACGCAGTATTTT. This sequence joins TRBV29-1 and TRBJ2-3, with 9 nucleotides matching TRBD2. The junction had 4 bases not matched to a gene; V was cut back by 3 bases and J by 6 bases. The CDR3 consists of 13 residues. Germline V lookup: CDR1 SQVTM, CDR2 ANQGSEA.

This chain links TRBV9 with TRBJ2-7; D is unclear. CDR3 length equals 11 residues. Trimming removed 0 bases at V and 10 bases at J, with 8 bases between. Germline-derived CDR1 and CDR2 are SGDLS and YYNGEE. The CDR3 sequence: CASSVGDVQYF. The CDR3 DNA reads as TGTGCCAGCAGCGTAGGCGACGTTCAGTACTTC.

This clone was seen a single time. The chain links TRBV6-1 to TRBJ1-2; D perhaps matches TRBD1 (5 bases). The CDR3 spans 13 residues. Germline CDR1 is MNHNS and CDR2 is SASEGT. The germline V and J ends were trimmed by 5 bases and 11 bases, with 18 bases remaining between them. CDR3 DNA sequence: TGTGCCAGCAGTACCCAAAGGGACGCGGGTTACACCTTC. Protein product: CASSTQRDAGYTF.

This clone was seen a few times. The rearrangement joins TRBV11-3 to TRBJ2-3, with D perhaps matching TRBD2 (6 bases). The CDR3 consists of 14 residues. The germline V gene encodes CDR1 SGHNT and CDR2 YENEEA. The ends were cut back, 4 bases at V and 4 bases at J, with 12 bases in the middle. CDR3: CASSSGTSSDTQYF. CDR3 nucleotides: TGTGCCAGCAGCTCCGGGACTTCCTCAGATACGCAGTATTTT.

The chain employs TRBV29-1 and TRBJ1-1; perhaps TRBD1 as D (6 bases). Between the trimmed V and J ends, which lost 3 bases and 4 bases, there was a span of 12 bases. CDR3 size: 13 residues. The germline V gene encodes CDR1 SQVTM and CDR2 ANQGSEA. CDR3 DNA sequence: TGCAGCGTTGATAGAGGGGGACTCACTGAAGCTTTCTTT. Protein product: CSVDRGGLTEAFF.

The chain combines TRBV5-4 with TRBJ2-7; TRBD1 aligns across 9 bases. The CDR3 contains 14 residues. CDR1 is SGHNT, CDR2 YYREEE, per germline (reference sequence). V shed 4 bases and J 3 bases; nucleotides not matched to a gene: 5. CDR3 sequence: CASSHTGGGYEQYF. The CDR3 DNA reads TGTGCCAGCAGCCATACAGGGGGCGGCTACGAGCAGTACTTC.

The genes are TRBV18 and TRBJ2-7; 7 bases line up with TRBD1. In germline, CDR1 is KGHSH, CDR2 LQKENI. CDR3 length: 14 amino acids. With 2 bases clipped from V and 5 bases from J, the junction kept 6 bases outside the gene matches. The CDR3 spells CASSPRTGINEQYF. The CDR3, as DNA: TGTGCCAGCTCACCAAGGACAGGAATCAACGAGCAGTACTTC.

CDR3 loop: CASSLGGLAGNEQFF. CDR3 bases: TGTGCCAGCAGCTTAGGGGGACTAGCGGGGAATGAGCAGTTCTTC. V usage is TRBV7-3 and J usage is TRBJ2-1, with TRBD2 matching over 13 bases. The CDR3 extends over 15 amino acids. J lost 7 bases, V lost 2 bases, and 2 bases had no gene match. Germline V gene data show CDR1 as SGHTA and CDR2 as FQGTGA.

The rearrangement links TRBV30 to TRBJ1-5; TRBD1 might be the D (6 bases). V shed 2 bases and J shed 3 bases, with 11 bases lying between them. Looked up from germline, CDR1 is GTSNPN and CDR2 is SVGIG (reference sequence). This CDR3 contains 14 residues. The DNA for the CDR3 is TGTGCCTGGAGTAAACAGGGAACCAATCAGCCCCAGCATTTT. Its translation: CAWSKQGTNQPQHF.

The chain links TRBV6-5 to TRBJ2-4; D is undetermined. The V end was cut by 6 bases, the J end by 0 bases, with 12 bases between. This CDR3 has 15 amino acids. Per the germline V gene, CDR1 is MNHEY and CDR2 is SVGAGI. In nucleotides, the CDR3 is TGTGCCAGCAGATCGAGCGAAATAGCCAAAAACATTCAGTACTTC. This translates into CASRSSEIAKNIQYF.

This clone showed up many times. The V gene is TRBV19, the J gene TRBJ2-6; D remains unclear. Trimming shortened V by 7 bases and J by 0 bases, and 4 bases separated the two germline ends. The CDR3 totals 13 residues. Germline V lookup: CDR1 LNHDA, CDR2 SQIVND (reference sequence). In DNA, the CDR3 is TGTGCCAGTACCCCCTCTGGGGCCAACGTCCTGACTTTC. It encodes CASTPSGANVLTF.

In DNA form, the CDR3 reads TGTGCCAGTAGTGGCGGGAAGCAGAATTCACCCCTCCACTTT. Protein sequence: CASSGGKQNSPLHF. This sequence joins TRBV19 and TRBJ1-6; D ambiguous. V was shortened by 5 bases and J by 7 bases, with 12 bases between the two germline ends. Germline CDR1 reads LNHDA; CDR2 reads SQIVND (reference sequence). The CDR3 consists of 14 residues.

The V call is TRBV11-3, the J call TRBJ1-1; a possible D gene is TRBD1 (6 bases). The germline gives CDR1 SGHNT, CDR2 YENEEA. V gave up 4 bases and J gave up 8 bases, with 11 bases separating them. This CDR3 is 12 amino acids long. As DNA, the CDR3 is TGTGCCAGCAGCTCCGTAGGGACAGAAGCTTTCTTT. This translates into CASSSVGTEAFF.

A few counts support this clone. In nucleotides, the CDR3 is TGTGCCAGTGACGCCACTCAGAACACTGAAGCTTTCTTT. The encoded protein is CASDATQNTEAFF. This chain joins TRBV11-2 and TRBJ1-1; D gene unclear. The CDR3 extends over 13 amino acids. Germline V CDR1 and CDR2: SGHAT, FQNNGV. The V gene lost 9 bases and the J gene lost 1 base, with 12 bases spanning the gap.

Points on this clone: An end of the junction does not agree with germline; a read error may underlie this. The rearrangement links TRBV29-1 to TRBJ1-1, with a possible D match to TRBD1 (6 bases). The CDR3 runs 13 residues. CDR1 is SQVTM and CDR2 is ANQGSEA in the germline V gene. CDR3 protein: CSVEGQSSIAAFF. The CDR3 DNA reads TGCAGCGTGGAAGGACAGAGTAGCATAGCGGCTTTCTTT.

V usage is TRBV27 and J usage is TRBJ1-2; D is ambiguous. This CDR3 has 11 amino acids. The V end lost 8 bases, the J end lost 7 bases, and 11 bases lay between the germline ends. Germline V gene lookup returns CDR1 MNHEY and CDR2 SMNVEV (reference sequence). The CDR3: CASGLTGGYTF. The DNA for the CDR3 is TGTGCCAGCGGCCTTACGGGTGGCTACACCTTC.

This rearrangement joins TRBV9 to TRBJ2-7, with D possibly TRBD2 on 5 matching bases. Germline assignment: CDR1 SGDLS and CDR2 YYNGEE. The CDR3 spans 12 residues. V dropped 4 bases and J dropped 2 bases, with 7 bases sitting between them. CDR3 sequence reads: CASSPGTYEQYF. In DNA form, the CDR3 reads TGTGCCAGCAGCCCCGGGACCTACGAGCAGTACTTC. The whole variable domain, remainder taken from reference TRBV9 and TRBJ2-7, is DSGVTQTPKHLITATGQRVTLRCSPRSGDLSVYWYQQSLDQGLQFLIQYYNGEERAKGNILERFSAQQFPDLHSELNLSSLELGDSALYFCASSPGTYEQYFGPGTRLTVT.

This chain connects TRBV29-1 to TRBJ2-7; the match to TRBD2 covers 12 bases. V dropped 5 bases and J dropped 7; count of bases not matched to a gene: 6. Germline CDR1 reads SQVTM; CDR2 reads ANQGSEA. This CDR3 is built from 13 residues. CDR3 loop: CSVLTSGGGEQYF. Written as DNA, the CDR3 is TGCAGCGTTCTGACTAGCGGGGGAGGGGAGCAGTACTTC.

The chain is built from TRBV29-1 and TRBJ1-4, with 8 positions matching TRBD1. V lost 4 bases and J lost 7; bases outside the gene matches: 5. The germline gives CDR1 SQVTM, CDR2 ANQGSEA. This CDR3 contains 13 residues. The CDR3 DNA follows: TGCAGCGTTGGAGGACAGGGAGGTGAAAAACTGTTTTTT. It encodes CSVGGQGGEKLFF.

This clone occurred once. This chain connects TRBV5-1 to TRBJ2-1; D possibly corresponds to TRBD1 (5 bases). V lost 4 bases and J 7 bases, leaving 27 bases between the germline ends. Germline V gene sequence: CDR1 SGHRS, CDR2 YFSETQ. The CDR3 covers 18 residues. CDR3 DNA sequence: TGCGCCAGCAGCCCAATCAGTCCAGGGTCAAGTAGTGGTAATGAGCAGTTCTTC. It specifies CASSPISPGSSSGNEQFF.

The J gene is TRBJ1-6, the V gene TRBV29-1; 7 bases fit TRBD1. CDR3 length: 13 residues. Unmatched junction bases numbered 4, after V lost 4 bases and J lost 7 bases. Germline V lookup: CDR1 SQVTM, CDR2 ANQGSEA. The CDR3 loop is CSVGGTANSPLHF. CDR3 coding DNA: TGCAGCGTTGGGGGGACAGCCAATTCACCCCTCCACTTT.

As for this clone: The junction departs from germline at one end; a sequencing error may be responsible. The chain joins TRBV7-2 to TRBJ2-1, with D tentatively TRBD2 (6 bases). The CDR3 loop spans 12 amino acids. CDR1 is SGHTA, CDR2 FQGNSA, per germline. The CDR3 nucleotides are TGTGCCAACAGCTTAGAGAGGGGAGGGCAGTTCTTC. Translated, it gives CANSLERGGQFF.

The V and J genes are TRBV5-1 and TRBJ1-1, with D tentatively TRBD1 (6 bases). Germline-derived CDR1 and CDR2 are SGHRS and YFSETQ. This CDR3 has 15 amino acids. V was trimmed by 1 base and J by 3 bases, leaving 13 bases between them. The CDR3 coding sequence is TGCGCCAGCAGCTTGAGGGGGGACGTGGACACTGAAGCTTTCTTT. It encodes CASSLRGDVDTEAFF. Looking up the rest from reference TRBV5-1 and TRBJ1-1 gives the full variable domain: KAGVTQTPRYLIKTRGQQVTLSCSPISGHRSVSWYQQTPGQGLQFLFEYFSETQRNKGNFPGRFSGRQFSNSRSEMNVSTLELGDSALYLCASSLRGDVDTEAFFGQGTRLTVV.

This clone was counted a few times. The chain joins TRBV7-2 to TRBJ1-2, with 9 bases aligning to TRBD1. This CDR3 is 15 amino acids long. V was pared by 2 bases and J by 6 bases, with 7 bases of the junction left unmatched. Per germline, CDR1 SGHTA and CDR2 FQGNSA. CDR3 in DNA: TGTGCCAGCAGCTTATGGGGGACAGGGTCTGATGGCTACACCTTC. It encodes CASSLWGTGSDGYTF.

The J gene is TRBJ2-7, the V gene TRBV7-2, with D perhaps TRBD2 (5 bases). V lost 5 bases and J lost 4, with 15 bases in between. Germline V gene data show CDR1 as SGHTA and CDR2 as FQGNSA. The CDR3 runs to 14 residues. CDR3 loop: CASSPPSRGYEQYF. CDR3 nucleotides: TGTGCCAGCAGCCCACCATCGCGAGGGTACGAGCAGTACTTC.

Regarding this clone: Within the sample, other DNA sequences also encode this same CDR3. J is TRBJ2-1 and V is TRBV5-6, with D maybe TRBD1 (5 bases). With 3 bases removed from V and 6 bases from J, the gap between germline ends came to 7 bases. Germline CDR1 SGHDT, CDR2 YYEEEE. The length of the CDR3 is 12 residues. As DNA, the CDR3 is TGTGCCAGCAGCTCTACAGGCAATGAGCAGTTCTTC. It specifies CASSSTGNEQFF.

This clone was picked up a small number of times. The sample carries other DNA sequences with the same CDR3. The J gene is TRBJ1-1, the V gene TRBV4-3; no definite D call. V was pared by 1 base and J by 1 base, with 7 bases between. This CDR3 is built from 14 residues. CDR1 LGHNA and CDR2 YSLEER come from the germline V gene. The CDR3 region has the DNA TGCGCCAGCAGCCAAGTATTGGGGAACACTGAAGCTTTCTTT. Translating it yields CASSQVLGNTEAFF.

The sample holds a few counts of this clone. The chain carries TRBV7-3 and TRBJ2-3; possibly TRBD1 or TRBD2 for D (5 bases each). Trimming took off 5 bases at V and 1 base at J, with 10 bases between the two ends. Germline assignment: CDR1 SGHTA and CDR2 FQGTGA. The CDR3 covers 14 residues. CDR3 sequence reads: CASSVRDGTDTQYF. CDR3 nucleotides: TGTGCCAGCAGCGTCCGGGACGGCACAGATACGCAGTATTTT. Complete variable domain (other parts from reference TRBV7-3 and TRBJ2-3): GAGVSQTPSNKVTEKGKYVELRCDPISGHTALYWYRQSLGQGPEFLIYFQGTGAADDSGLPNDRFFAVRPEGSVSTLKIQRTERGDSAVYLCASSVRDGTDTQYFGPGTRLTVL.

V gene TRBV4-3 combines with J gene TRBJ1-5, with D uncertain. V dropped 0 bases and J dropped 4 bases, with 10 bases sitting between them. This CDR3 has 15 amino acids. Germline V gives CDR1 LGHNA, CDR2 YSLEER. CDR3 protein: CASSQDMYGNQPQHF. CDR3 sequence (DNA): TGCGCCAGCAGCCAAGATATGTACGGGAATCAGCCCCAGCATTTT.